This T cell receptor (beta chain) was profiled in a study of blood T cells in healthy people across ages. Using a J-beta primer mix together with a sample-barcoded 5' primer, a second PCR was run for about 6 to 12 cycles. Through a template-switch adaptor with 12 random nucleotides, each cDNA molecule received a tag. TCRdb re-derived calls from the 5' RACE reads in MiXCR, one entry per CDR3 protein. The repertoire includes about 760,000 distinct CDR3 sequences, about 61% of them detected once, and roughly 24% sits in the top ten. Study results and caveats: Researchers report that TCR beta diversity correlated strongly with naive T cell percentage.

Turning to this clonotype: Its target is not known.

It was roughly 10 milliliters of peripheral blood that were drawn from each donor. The sequence was collected from a man aged 40-55 years in good health. Sequenced input: blood.

CDR3 region: CATSEAGTGVHEQYF. CDR3 coding DNA: TGTGCCACCAGTGAGGCCGGGACAGGGGTCCACGAGCAGTACTTC. J is TRBJ2-7 and V is TRBV24-1; 10 bases map to TRBD1. Germline assignment: CDR1 KGHDR and CDR2 SFDVKD. The CDR3 contains 15 residues. V shed 4 bases and J 5 bases; nucleotides not matched to a gene: 7.